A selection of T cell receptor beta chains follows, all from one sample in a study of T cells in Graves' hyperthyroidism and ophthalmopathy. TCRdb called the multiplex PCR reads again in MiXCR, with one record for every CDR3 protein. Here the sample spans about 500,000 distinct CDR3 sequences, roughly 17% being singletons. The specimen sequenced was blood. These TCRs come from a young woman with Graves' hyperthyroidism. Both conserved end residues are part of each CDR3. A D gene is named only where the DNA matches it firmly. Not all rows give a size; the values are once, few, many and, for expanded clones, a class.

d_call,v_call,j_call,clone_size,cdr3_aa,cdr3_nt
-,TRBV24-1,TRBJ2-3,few,CATSDPGGIQGLADTQYF,TGTGCCACCAGTGATCCAGGGGGGATACAGGGACTCGCAGATACGCAGTATTTT
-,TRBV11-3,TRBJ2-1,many,CASTTSGNTYNEQFF,TGTGCCAGCACCACATCCGGGAACACCTACAATGAGCAGTTCTTC
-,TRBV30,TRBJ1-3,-,CAWSVIGPGNTIYF,TGTGCCTGGAGTGTAATCGGGCCCGGAAACACCATATATTTT
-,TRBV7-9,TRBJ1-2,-,CASSVDGRYGYTF,TGTGCCAGCAGCGTCGACGGTCGCTATGGCTACACCTTC
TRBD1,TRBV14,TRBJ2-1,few,CASSLRGPAPPRDEQFF,TGTGCCAGCAGCCTCAGGGGGCCGGCCCCCCCTCGGGATGAGCAGTTCTTC
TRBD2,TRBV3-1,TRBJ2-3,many,CASSHGGVTDTQYF,TGTGCCAGCAGCCACGGGGGGGTCACAGATACGCAGTATTTT
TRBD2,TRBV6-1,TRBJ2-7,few,CASSVLAGSSYEQYF,TGTGCCAGCAGTGTCCTAGCGGGGAGCTCCTACGAGCAGTACTTC
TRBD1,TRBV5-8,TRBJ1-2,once,CASSLRTGGGGYTF,TGTGCCAGCAGCCTCCGGACAGGGGGCGGTGGCTACACCTTC
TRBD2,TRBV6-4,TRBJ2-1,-,CASSSSLAGALYEQFF,TGTGCCAGCAGTAGCTCCTTAGCGGGAGCGTTATATGAGCAGTTCTTC
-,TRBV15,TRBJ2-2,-,CATSRVGAGELFF,TGTGCCACCAGCAGAGTGGGCGCCGGGGAGCTGTTTTTT
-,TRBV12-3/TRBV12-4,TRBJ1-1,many,CASSPYLVNTEAFF,TGTGCCAGCAGCCCCTATTTGGTGAACACTGAAGCTTTCTTT
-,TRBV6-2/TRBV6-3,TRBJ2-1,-,CAGSDNEQFF,TGTGCCGGCAGTGACAATGAGCAGTTCTTC
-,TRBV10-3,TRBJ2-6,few,CAISGGFQSSGANVLTF,TGTGCCATCAGTGGCGGCTTTCAGAGCTCCGGGGCCAACGTCCTGACTTTC
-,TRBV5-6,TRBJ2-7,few,CASSPRDMSYEQYF,TGTGCCAGCAGCCCCCGGGACATGTCCTACGAGCAGTACTTC
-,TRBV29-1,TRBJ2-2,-,CSVGTVGYGELFF,TGCAGCGTTGGGACAGTAGGATACGGGGAGCTGTTTTTT
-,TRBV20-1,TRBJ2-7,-,CSAREGPLYEQYF,TGCAGTGCTAGAGAGGGCCCCCTCTACGAGCAGTACTTC
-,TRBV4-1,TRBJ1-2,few,CASSQRGDYGYTF,TGCGCCAGCAGCCAAAGAGGGGACTATGGCTACACCTTC
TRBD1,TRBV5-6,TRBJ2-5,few,CASSGPGQGDETQYF,TGTGCCAGCAGCGGTCCGGGACAGGGGGATGAGACCCAGTACTTC
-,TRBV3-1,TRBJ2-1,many,CASSQDQIVSYNEQFF,TGTGCCAGCAGCCAAGATCAAATAGTCTCCTACAATGAGCAGTTCTTC
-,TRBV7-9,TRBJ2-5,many,CASSLGLGAFQETQYF,TGTGCCAGCAGCTTAGGGTTGGGGGCCTTTCAAGAGACCCAGTACTTC
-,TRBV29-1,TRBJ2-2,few,CSLRTGNTGELFF,TGCAGCCTCCGGACCGGGAACACCGGGGAGCTGTTTTTT
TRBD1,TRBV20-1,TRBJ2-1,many,CSAFAGGNEQFF,TGCAGTGCTTTCGCAGGGGGCAATGAGCAGTTCTTC
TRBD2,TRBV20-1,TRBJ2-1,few,CSAANMGLAGGPSYNEQFF,TGCAGTGCAGCAAATATGGGACTAGCGGGGGGACCCTCCTACAATGAGCAGTTCTTC
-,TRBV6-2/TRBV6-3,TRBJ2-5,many,CASSWLARRETQYF,TGTGCCAGCAGTTGGCTAGCGAGGCGGGAGACCCAGTACTTC
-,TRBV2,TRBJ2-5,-,CASSVQGPQETQYF,TGTGCCAGCAGTGTTCAAGGGCCGCAAGAGACCCAGTACTTC
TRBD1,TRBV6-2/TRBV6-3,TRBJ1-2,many,CASSSPTGTNYGYTF,TGTGCCAGCAGTTCCCCGACAGGGACTAACTATGGCTACACCTTC
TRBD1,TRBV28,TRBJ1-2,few,CASRIWTGNYGYTF,TGTGCCAGCAGGATTTGGACAGGGAACTATGGCTACACCTTC
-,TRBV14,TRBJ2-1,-,CASSQVSGKNEQFF,TGTGCCAGCAGCCAAGTTTCGGGAAAGAATGAGCAGTTCTTC
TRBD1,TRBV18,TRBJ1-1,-,CASSPTGQGTGTEAFF,TGTGCCAGCTCACCAACGGGACAGGGGACGGGAACTGAAGCTTTCTTT
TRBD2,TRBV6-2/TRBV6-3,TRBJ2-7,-,CASSYSLAGEQYF,TGTGCCAGCAGTTACTCTTTAGCGGGGGAGCAGTACTTC
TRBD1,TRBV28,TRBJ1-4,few,CASSLPDRVGEKLFF,TGTGCCAGCAGTTTACCTGACAGGGTGGGTGAAAAACTGTTTTTT
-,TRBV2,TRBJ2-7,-,CASNETYTEQYF,TGTGCCAGCAATGAAACGTACACGGAGCAGTACTTC
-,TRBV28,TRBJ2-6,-,CASSLRVTGANVLTF,TGTGCCAGCAGTTTACGGGTTACTGGGGCCAACGTCCTGACTTTC
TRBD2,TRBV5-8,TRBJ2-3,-,CASSFGTSHSDTQYF,TGTGCCAGCAGCTTTGGGACTAGTCATTCAGATACGCAGTATTTT
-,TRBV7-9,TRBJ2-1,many,CASSRTPTASPGDNEQFF,TGTGCCAGCAGCCGAACCCCGACAGCTTCCCCCGGGGACAATGAGCAGTTCTTC
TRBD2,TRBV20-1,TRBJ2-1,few,CSASGLAGGGYNEQFF,TGCAGTGCTAGCGGACTAGCGGGAGGAGGTTACAATGAGCAGTTCTTC
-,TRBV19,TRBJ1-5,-,CASSISGRSFQPQHF,TGTGCCAGTAGTATATCAGGGAGGTCATTTCAGCCCCAGCATTTT
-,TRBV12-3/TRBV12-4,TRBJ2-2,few,CASSPLVGELFF,TGTGCCAGCAGTCCGCTAGTCGGGGAGCTGTTTTTT
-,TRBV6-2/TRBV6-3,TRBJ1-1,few,CASSYRERTEAFF,TGTGCCAGCAGTTACCGTGAGCGGACTGAAGCTTTCTTT
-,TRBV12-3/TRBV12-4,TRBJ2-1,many,CASSFSPYNEQFF,TGTGCCAGCAGTTTCTCACCTTACAATGAGCAGTTCTTC
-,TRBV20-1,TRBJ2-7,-,CSASTTYEQYF,TGCAGTGCCTCAACTACCTACGAGCAGTACTTC
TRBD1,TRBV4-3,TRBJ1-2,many,CASSQDGTGNYGYTF,TGCGCCAGCAGCCAAGATGGGACAGGGAACTATGGCTACACCTTC
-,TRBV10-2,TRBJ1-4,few,CASSLEEKLFF,TGCGCCAGCAGTCTGGAAGAAAAACTGTTTTTT
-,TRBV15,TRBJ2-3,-,CATSRVGLPGPDTQYF,TGTGCCACCAGCAGAGTCGGACTCCCGGGCCCAGATACGCAGTATTTT
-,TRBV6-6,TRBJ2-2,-,CASSYWKTGELFF,TGTGCCAGCAGTTACTGGAAGACCGGGGAGCTGTTTTTT
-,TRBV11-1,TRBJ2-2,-,CASSLRGRLAGELFF,TGTGCCAGCAGCTTAAGGGGCCGGTTGGCCGGGGAGCTGTTTTTT
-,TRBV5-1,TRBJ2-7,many,CASSLTGESADEQYF,TGCGCCAGCAGCTTGACGGGAGAATCAGCCGACGAGCAGTACTTC
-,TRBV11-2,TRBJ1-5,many,CASSLAAVSGGNQPQHF,TGTGCCAGCAGCTTAGCGGCCGTCAGCGGCGGCAATCAGCCCCAGCATTTT
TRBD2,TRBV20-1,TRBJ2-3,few,CSAKLSGGADTQYF,TGCAGTGCCAAGCTTAGCGGGGGGGCAGATACGCAGTATTTT
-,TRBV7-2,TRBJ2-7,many,CASSHTMNEQYF,TGTGCCAGCAGCCACACGATGAACGAGCAGTACTTC
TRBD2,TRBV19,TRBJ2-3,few,CASSGGLARSTDTQYF,TGTGCCAGTAGTGGCGGACTAGCCCGGAGCACAGATACGCAGTATTTT
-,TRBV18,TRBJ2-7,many,CASSPTGGEQYF,TGTGCCAGCTCACCGACCGGGGGCGAGCAGTACTTC
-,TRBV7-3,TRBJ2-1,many,CASSPDQNNEQFF,TGTGCCAGCAGCCCCGACCAGAACAATGAGCAGTTCTTC
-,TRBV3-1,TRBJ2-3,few,CASSQIQKTSTDTQYF,TGTGCCAGCAGCCAAATCCAGAAAACTAGCACAGATACGCAGTATTTT
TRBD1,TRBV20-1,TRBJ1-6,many,CSAREGGRMNSPLHF,TGCAGTGCTAGAGAAGGGGGCAGGATGAATTCACCCCTCCACTTT